These 31 T cell receptor beta chains share one sample of origin, sequenced in a study of technical replicates of blood from a few donors. Here immunoSEQ multiplex PCR was the method, and the copy in TCRdb shows in-frame clones only, minus some. The data hold some 96,000 clones, with 90% to 96% observed a single time. Sequencing used T cells isolated from PBMCs. The receptors stem from a human donor in good health.

This chain links TRBV18 with TRBJ2-7; a possible D gene is TRBD1 (6 bases). This CDR3 has 12 amino acids. CDR1 is KGHSH, CDR2 LQKENI, per germline. V was trimmed by 5 bases and J by 4 bases, leaving 9 bases between them. In DNA, the CDR3 is TGTGCCAGCTCAGGGGGCCAGTACGAGCAGTACTTC. Its translation: CASSGGQYEQYF.

V is TRBV5-1 and J is TRBJ2-5; 12 nucleotides agree with TRBD2. V lost 5 bases to trimming and J lost 4 bases; unmatched junction nucleotides: 12. The CDR3 spans 17 residues. Germline values: CDR1 SGHRS, CDR2 YFSETQ. The CDR3 DNA is TGCGCCAGCAGTAAAACTAGCGGGGGGCCTCAAGGAGAGACCCAGTACTTC. It is translated as CASSKTSGGPQGETQYF.

V usage is TRBV10-3 and J usage is TRBJ1-2; TRBD1 is a possible D gene (5 bases). CDR1 ENHRY and CDR2 SYGVKD come from the germline V gene. V gave up 0 bases and J gave up 4 bases, with 12 bases separating them. The CDR3 has 15 residues. The CDR3 DNA sequence: TGTGCCATCAGTGAGTCTATGACAGCCTTCTATGGCTACACCTTC. Translating it yields CAISESMTAFYGYTF.

This clone was seen only once. The rearrangement uses TRBV7-9 and TRBJ2-7, with D perhaps TRBD2 (6 bases). CDR3 length: 17 amino acids. Trimming removed 1 base from V and 3 bases from J, with 19 bases in between. The germline gives CDR1 SEHNR, CDR2 FQNEAQ (reference sequence). CDR3 nucleotide sequence: TGTGCCAGCAGCTTAGACTTAGGGAGACTAGATGACTACGAGCAGTACTTC. Amino acid sequence: CASSLDLGRLDDYEQYF.

The V call is TRBV2, the J call TRBJ1-2; possibly TRBD1 for D (5 bases). Germline V gene lookup returns CDR1 SNHLY and CDR2 FYNNEI. The CDR3 is 16 amino acids. The ends were cut back, 1 base at V and 4 bases at J, with 16 bases in the middle. The CDR3 protein is CASSEGSGRLGYGYTF. The CDR3 DNA is TGTGCCAGCAGTGAAGGGTCAGGGCGACTTGGCTATGGCTACACCTTC. The full variable domain, completed using reference TRBV2 and TRBJ1-2, is EPEVTQTPSHQVTQMGQEVILRCVPISNHLYFYWYRQILGQKVEFLVSFYNNEISEKSEIFDDQFSVERPDGSNFTLKIRSTKLEDSAMYFCASSEGSGRLGYGYTFGSGTRLTVV.

The V gene is TRBV30, the J gene TRBJ1-1; no clear D. Trimming cost V 3 bases and J 0 bases, with 14 bases left between them. The CDR3 length is 15 residues. Germline V gene lookup returns CDR1 GTSNPN and CDR2 SVGIG (reference sequence). CDR3 sequence reads: CAWSSVGRLNTEAFF. As DNA, the CDR3 is TGTGCCTGGAGCTCCGTAGGGAGATTGAACACTGAAGCTTTCTTT.

J is TRBJ2-7 and V is TRBV10-3; the match to TRBD2 covers 8 bases. After removal of 0 bases from V and 0 bases from J, the junction contained 4 bases not matched to a gene. Germline loops: CDR1 ENHRY, CDR2 SYGVKD. The CDR3 consists of 16 residues. DNA of the CDR3: TGTGCCATCAGTGAGTCCGAGCTAGCGGGCTCCTACGAGCAGTACTTC. Translation: CAISESELAGSYEQYF.

The chain recombines TRBV30 with TRBJ2-1, with 7 bases matching TRBD1. The CDR3 is 13 residues long. Germline V gene lookup returns CDR1 GTSNPN and CDR2 SVGIG (reference sequence). V dropped 5 bases and J dropped 4; count of bases not matched to a gene: 5. CDR3 region: CAWYRGQYNEQFF. CDR3 in DNA: TGTGCCTGGTATAGGGGACAGTACAATGAGCAGTTCTTC.

This rearrangement joins TRBV7-6 to TRBJ1-4; 9 nucleotides align to TRBD1. The germline V gene has CDR1 SGHVS and CDR2 FNYEAQ. This CDR3 spans 14 amino acids. The J segment lost 6 bases and the V segment lost 5 bases, leaving 4 bases of the junction unmatched. CDR3 sequence (DNA): TGTGCCAGCAGCCCGGGACAGGGTCATGAAAAACTGTTTTTT. Encoded protein: CASSPGQGHEKLFF.

This rearrangement joins TRBV6-6 to TRBJ2-1, with a weak D call TRBD2 (5 bases). The ends were cut back, 0 bases at V and 8 bases at J, with 17 bases in the middle. The V gene's germline CDR1 is MNHNY and CDR2 SVGAGI (reference sequence). The CDR3 has 16 amino acids. The CDR3 DNA reads as TGTGCCAGCAGTTACTCGAGGCCCTCACTAGGTCATGAGCAGTTCTTC. This sequence encodes CASSYSRPSLGHEQFF.

The chain uses TRBV29-1 and TRBJ2-7, with 7 bases that match TRBD2. This CDR3 is built from 13 residues. Germline V CDR1 and CDR2: SQVTM, ANQGSEA. Trimming cost V 5 bases and J 0 bases; bases outside gene matches: 4. The CDR3 loop is CSVYTSVSYEQYF. The CDR3 DNA reads as TGCAGCGTTTATACTAGCGTCTCCTACGAGCAGTACTTC.

The chain is built from TRBV7-9 and TRBJ1-6; 7 bases align to TRBD1. Trimming cost V 7 bases and J 9 bases; bases outside gene matches: 12. The CDR3 is made up of 15 amino acids. CDR1 and CDR2 from the germline V gene are SEHNR and FQNEAQ (reference sequence). The CDR3 bases are TGTGCCAGCAACGAGAACAGGGGTCTGGGTTCACCCCTCCACTTT. Translation gives CASNENRGLGSPLHF.

This sequence joins TRBV5-5 and TRBJ2-7; 7 bases are a match to TRBD2. After removal of 0 bases from V and 3 bases from J, the junction contained 3 bases not matched to a gene. This CDR3 has 14 amino acids. Germline CDR1 SGHKS, CDR2 YYEKEE (reference sequence). The CDR3 spells CASSLVAGVYEQYF. The CDR3 bases are TGTGCCAGCAGCTTGGTGGCGGGAGTCTACGAGCAGTACTTC.

V and J are TRBV6-1 and TRBJ1-1; no clear D gene. Trimming cost V 6 bases and J 4 bases, with 6 bases left between them. The CDR3 is 11 residues long. Looked up from germline, CDR1 is MNHNS and CDR2 is SASEGT. This CDR3 is CASRELTEAFF. The CDR3 nucleotides are TGTGCCAGCAGAGAGCTCACTGAAGCTTTCTTT.

The rearrangement joins TRBV2 to TRBJ1-1, with D tentatively TRBD1 (5 bases). Trimming removed 6 bases at V and 6 bases at J, with 11 bases between. The CDR3 has 12 residues. CDR1 and CDR2 from the germline V gene are SNHLY and FYNNEI. In DNA, the CDR3 is TGTGCCAGCAGAATCCAGGGTCCTGAAGCTTTCTTT. It is translated as CASRIQGPEAFF.

This clone was counted a single time. V and J are TRBV4-2 and TRBJ2-5; 9 bases match TRBD2. Germline assignment: CDR1 LGHNA and CDR2 YNFKEQ. V shed 1 base and J 4 bases; nucleotides not matched to a gene: 13. This CDR3 is built from 18 residues. CDR3 sequence: CASSQGVGSGSVGETQYF. CDR3 nucleotide sequence: TGTGCCAGCAGCCAAGGGGTGGGTAGCGGGAGTGTCGGAGAGACCCAGTACTTC.

This clone was recorded once. This rearrangement joins TRBV18 to TRBJ2-5, with 10 bases aligning to TRBD2. V shed 0 bases and J 9 bases; nucleotides not matched to a gene: 7. The CDR3 runs 15 residues. Per the germline V gene, CDR1 is KGHSH and CDR2 is LQKENI. The CDR3 here is CASSPPSTAGGAQYF. CDR3 nucleotides: TGTGCCAGCTCACCACCGTCTACAGCGGGAGGGGCCCAGTACTTC. The full variable domain, in which reference TRBV18 and TRBJ2-5 provide the parts outside the CDR3, is NAGVMQNPRHLVRRRGQEARLRCSPMKGHSHVYWYRQLPEEGLKFMVYLQKENIIDESGMPKERFSAEFPKEGPSILRIQQVVRGDSAAYFCASSPPSTAGGAQYFGPGTRLLVL.

The CDR3 nucleotides read TGCGCCAGCAGCTTGGGAGGTAAAGGAAACACCATATATTTT. It specifies CASSLGGKGNTIYF. The V and J genes are TRBV5-1 and TRBJ1-3; no clear D gene. This CDR3 region has 14 residues. Trimming took off 0 bases at V and 4 bases at J, with 8 bases between the two ends. In germline, CDR1 is SGHRS, CDR2 YFSETQ.

The chain joins TRBV30 to TRBJ2-1, with 12 bases identical to TRBD2. Trimming removed 0 bases from V and 9 bases from J; junction bases left unmatched: 6. CDR1 is GTSNPN and CDR2 is SVGIG in the germline V gene (reference sequence). The CDR3 is 15 residues long. The CDR3 DNA reads as TGTGCCTGGAGTGTTGCTAGCGGGGGGGCCCTTGAGCAGTTCTTC. This codes for CAWSVASGGALEQFF.

The chain carries TRBV14 and TRBJ2-5, with D possibly TRBD2 on 5 matching bases. With 3 bases removed from V and 5 bases from J, the gap between germline ends came to 19 bases. The germline V gene encodes CDR1 SGHDN and CDR2 FVKESK. The CDR3 sequence is 16 residues long. The CDR3 here is CASSQAWELTGETQYF. DNA for the CDR3: TGTGCCAGCAGCCAGGCCTGGGAATTAACGGGGGAGACCCAGTACTTC.

The chain carries TRBV7-9 and TRBJ1-1; D remains ambiguous. V lost 2 bases and J 7 bases, leaving 8 bases between the germline ends. CDR1 is SEHNR and CDR2 is FQNEAQ in the germline V gene (reference sequence). The CDR3 contains 12 residues. CDR3 loop: CASSLSRIEAFF. The DNA for the CDR3 is TGTGCCAGCAGCTTATCGAGGATTGAAGCTTTCTTT.

The CDR3 loop reads CASQQTATNEKLFF. CDR3 coding DNA: TGTGCCAGCCAACAGACAGCTACTAATGAAAAACTGTTTTTT. The V call is TRBV7-9, the J call TRBJ1-4, with TRBD1 as a possible D gene (5 bases). In germline, CDR1 is SEHNR, CDR2 FQNEAQ (reference sequence). V shed 8 bases and J shed 2 bases, with 12 bases lying between them. The CDR3 length is 14 residues.

The chain couples TRBV5-1 to TRBJ2-3; D uncertain. The CDR3 extends over 14 amino acids. Per germline, CDR1 SGHRS and CDR2 YFSETQ. With 0 bases removed from V and 0 bases from J, the gap between germline ends came to 5 bases. CDR3 bases: TGCGCCAGCAGCTTGGGCAGGAGCACAGATACGCAGTATTTT. Protein: CASSLGRSTDTQYF.

The count of this clone is one. The genes are TRBV28 and TRBJ2-7, with 13 bases that match TRBD2. This CDR3 is built from 15 residues. The germline CDR1 and CDR2 sequences are MDHEN and SYDVKM. Germline trimming cut 6 bases from V and 4 bases from J; bases unmatched to any gene: 6. The CDR3 loop is CASRDGTSGDYEQYF. CDR3 bases: TGTGCCAGCAGAGACGGGACTAGCGGGGATTACGAGCAGTACTTC.

The chain carries TRBV19 and TRBJ2-7, with a weak D call TRBD2 (5 bases). This CDR3 has 11 residues. V lost 9 bases, J lost 6 bases, and 12 bases lay in between. Germline V gene lookup returns CDR1 LNHDA and CDR2 SQIVND (reference sequence). The CDR3 loop is CASRGLGEQYF. The CDR3 DNA is TGTGCCAGCCGAGGGTTAGGCGAGCAGTACTTC. The whole variable domain, remainder taken from reference TRBV19 and TRBJ2-7, is DGGITQSPKYLFRKEGQNVTLSCEQNLNHDAMYWYRQDPGQGLRLIYYSQIVNDFQKGDIAEGYSVSREKKESFPLTVTSAQKNPTAFYLCASRGLGEQYFGPGTRLTVT.

The rearrangement uses TRBV14 and TRBJ1-1, with D maybe TRBD1 (5 bases). The CDR3 loop spans 15 amino acids. Germline V gene lookup returns CDR1 SGHDN and CDR2 FVKESK. Trimming removed 1 base from V and 0 bases from J, with 9 bases in between. In DNA, the CDR3 is TGTGCCAGCAGCCAAGTGGGGGGGATGAACACTGAAGCTTTCTTT. This encodes CASSQVGGMNTEAFF.

The rearrangement links TRBV25-1 to TRBJ2-7, with D possibly being TRBD2 (7 bases). CDR3 size: 15 residues. Germline V CDR1 and CDR2: MGHDK, SYGVNS. The germline V and J ends were trimmed by 5 bases and 2 bases, with 16 bases remaining between them. This chain's CDR3 is CASSQSGGGAYEQYF. Written as DNA, the CDR3 is TGTGCCAGCAGTCAATCCGGAGGGGGGGCCTACGAGCAGTACTTC.

The chain employs TRBV5-1 and TRBJ1-4; D remains unclear. Trimming stripped 1 base from V and 5 bases from J, with 9 bases between. The CDR3 is 14 amino acids. CDR1 is SGHRS, CDR2 YFSETQ, per germline. CDR3 bases: TGCGCCAGCAGCTTGTCGACGGGGAATGAAAAACTGTTTTTT. It codes for CASSLSTGNEKLFF.

This clone was seen only once. The J gene is TRBJ1-2, the V gene TRBV19, with 10 positions matching TRBD1. V was clipped by 6 bases and J by 9 bases; unmatched bases: 10. Germline lookup yields CDR1 LNHDA and CDR2 SQIVND (reference sequence). The CDR3 runs 14 residues. In DNA form, the CDR3 reads TGTGCCAGTAGGAACCCGGGACAGGGGAAGAGCTACACCTTC. Encoded protein: CASRNPGQGKSYTF.

V usage is TRBV5-1 and J usage is TRBJ2-1; D gene ambiguous. V lost 4 bases, J lost 5 bases, and 4 bases lay in between. CDR1 is SGHRS and CDR2 is YFSETQ in the germline V gene. The CDR3 contains 11 residues. Here the CDR3 DNA reads TGCGCCAGCAGCACGGACAATGAGCAGTTCTTC. As protein: CASSTDNEQFF.

The V and J genes are TRBV29-1 and TRBJ2-3; 12 bases match TRBD2. Germline trimming cut 6 bases from V and 0 bases from J; bases unmatched to any gene: 16. CDR3 length: 19 amino acids. Per germline, CDR1 SQVTM and CDR2 ANQGSEA. The CDR3 bases are TGCAGCGTGCAAAAAACTAGCGGGAGGTACCTAAATAGCACAGATACGCAGTATTTT. Translating it yields CSVQKTSGRYLNSTDTQYF.